This is a list of T cell receptor beta chains from one sample in a study of shared clonotypes between healthy human individuals. The repertoire was sequenced with immunoSEQ multiplex PCR; TCRdb's copy has only in-frame clones and lacks some. The repertoire includes 850,000 to 1,100,000 clones, 60% to 85% of them detected once, and about 0.89% sits in the top ten. The sequenced sample consisted of memory CD4+ T cells from PBMCs. These receptors all stem from a man in his late teens or twenties in good health. Some clones in this sample may be carry-over from other donors' samples. Each CDR3 is given with its conserved first and last residue. The order of the fields is D gene, V gene, J gene, clone size, CDR3 DNA, CDR3 protein. D genes are given only for firm matches. A row's size may be missing; if present it is once, few, many or a size class.

-	TRBV2	TRBJ1-1	-	TGTGCCAGCAGTGAAGCAGGCGAAGCTTTCTTT	CASSEAGEAFF
-	TRBV29-1	TRBJ1-1	-	TGCAGCGTTGACAGGTTCGGGTGGTCTGAAGCTTTCTTT	CSVDRFGWSEAFF
-	TRBV4-1	TRBJ1-5	-	TGCGCCAGCAGCCCCCGGGATAGGGATTCGTGGCCCCAGCATTTT	CASSPRDRDSWPQHF
-	TRBV11-2	TRBJ2-1	-	TGTGCCAGCAGCCCAGGGGCGGCTTCCTACAATGAGCAGTTCTTC	CASSPGAASYNEQFF
TRBD2	TRBV19	TRBJ2-1	-	TGTGCCAGTAGTATAGGAGTGGGAGGGTACAATGAGCAGTTCTTC	CASSIGVGGYNEQFF
TRBD1	TRBV7-9	TRBJ2-7	-	TGTGCCAGCAGCTTAGGGGCCCGGGGACAGGGCTCCTACGAGCAGTACTTC	CASSLGARGQGSYEQYF
-	TRBV4-2	TRBJ1-4	few	TGTGCCAGCAGCCAAGTCTCTGCAACTAATGAAAAACTGTTTTTT	CASSQVSATNEKLFF
-	TRBV2	TRBJ2-2	-	TGTGCCAGCAGGCCGACTCGGAGGGGTCCCGGGGAGCTGTTTTTT	CASRPTRRGPGELFF
-	TRBV7-2	TRBJ1-5	-	TGTGCCAGCAGCCACGGGTCTGGGAATCAGCCCCAGCATTTT	CASSHGSGNQPQHF
TRBD1	TRBV19	TRBJ2-4	-	TGTGCCAGTAGTATAAGGGGGACAGGGGGTGCCAAAAACATTCAGTGCTTC	CASSIRGTGGAKNIQCF
-	TRBV2	TRBJ2-3	-	TGTGCCAGCAGCCAAATCACATCCGAAGATACGCAGTATTTT	CASSQITSEDTQYF
-	TRBV6-4	TRBJ1-2	-	TGTGCCAGCAGTGACTCGGTTGGGGGCTACACCTTC	CASSDSVGGYTF
-	TRBV2	TRBJ1-2	few	TGTGCCAGCAGCACAGCCAACTATGGCTACACCTTC	CASSTANYGYTF
-	TRBV5-4	TRBJ2-5	once	TGTGCCAGCAGCTCCCGGACCGAGGCGGGGGAGACCCAGTACTTC	CASSSRTEAGETQYF
TRBD2	TRBV6-1	TRBJ2-7	-	TGTGCCAGCAGTGAACCCCGGACTAGCGGGAGGGCCTACGAGCAGTACTTC	CASSEPRTSGRAYEQYF
TRBD2	TRBV28	TRBJ2-1	few	TGTGCCAGCAGTCCCTTGCTAAGCGGGAATTACAATGAGCAGTTCTTC	CASSPLLSGNYNEQFF
-	TRBV19	TRBJ2-3	-	TGTGCCAGTAGTATTCGCAGGGCGGGCACAGATACGCAGTATTTT	CASSIRRAGTDTQYF
-	TRBV28	TRBJ1-5	few	TGTGCCAGCAGTTCGGTGGGCTCGGGGACCCAGCATTTT	CASSSVGSGTQHF
-	TRBV30	TRBJ1-5	-	TGTGCCTGGGGGGACAGCAATCAGCCCCAGCATTTT	CAWGDSNQPQHF
-	TRBV5-1	TRBJ1-1	-	TGCGCCAGCAGCCCTGAAGGGGCCCAACGGGCTTTCTTT	CASSPEGAQRAFF
-	TRBV2	TRBJ2-3	-	TGTGCCAGCAGTGAAGGCTTGGACCCCGGGGCAGATACGCAGTATTTT	CASSEGLDPGADTQYF
-	TRBV10-3	TRBJ1-2	-	TGTGCCATCAGTGAGTCGATGGGGGCGCGGGGCTATGGCTACACCTTC	CAISESMGARGYGYTF
-	TRBV5-1	TRBJ2-7	-	TGCGCCAGCAGCCATGGACGGGGTTCTAGCTCCTACGAGCAGTACTTC	CASSHGRGSSSYEQYF
TRBD1	TRBV28	TRBJ2-2	-	TGTGCCAGCAGGCCGGGACAGGGGTTGTATAGCGGGTCCGGGGAGCTGTTTTTT	CASRPGQGLYSGSGELFF
-	TRBV5-1	TRBJ2-5	-	TGCGCCAGCATCCACCGAGGCGCGGGTTTCCAAGAGACCCAGTACTTC	CASIHRGAGFQETQYF
-	TRBV28	TRBJ2-3	-	TGTGCCAGCAGTTCCGCCGGGACTGGCACAGATACGCAGTATTTT	CASSSAGTGTDTQYF
-	TRBV6-5	TRBJ1-2	-	TGTGCCAGCATGGAGACGGGGGTTGAATCGGGCTACACCTTC	CASMETGVESGYTF
TRBD1	TRBV30	TRBJ1-4	-	TGTGCCTGCGAACTCCAGGGGGCCGGAGAAAAACTGTTTTTT	CACELQGAGEKLFF
-	TRBV30	TRBJ1-3	-	TGTGCCTGGAGCCGAAGGGGGTTAGCTGGAAACGCTATATATTTT	CAWSRRGLAGNAIYF
-	TRBV9	TRBJ2-3	-	TGTGCCAGCAGCGTAGCTACTAGCACAGATACGCAGTATTTT	CASSVATSTDTQYF
-	TRBV28	TRBJ2-2	once	TGTGCCAGCAGCCCCTCCGTCGGGGAGCTGTTTTTT	CASSPSVGELFF
TRBD2	TRBV6-5	TRBJ2-7	-	TGTGCCAGCAGCCATCGGGAGGGCTACGAGCAGTACTTC	CASSHREGYEQYF
-	TRBV5-3	TRBJ1-5	many	TGTGCCAGAAGCAAGGTTAGCAATCAGCCCCAGCATTTT	CARSKVSNQPQHF
-	TRBV20-1	TRBJ1-2	-	TGCAGTGTCAGAGGGGGGTATGGCTACACCTTC	CSVRGGYGYTF
TRBD2	TRBV7-9	TRBJ2-5	-	TGTGCCAGCCTCCTTAGCGGGGCCCTCCTCAAGGAGACCCAGTACTTC	CASLLSGALLKETQYF
-	TRBV4-1	TRBJ2-2	-	TGCGCCAGCAGGGGGGGTCGGGGTACCGGGGAGCTGTTTTTT	CASRGGRGTGELFF
-	TRBV2	TRBJ2-1	-	TGTGCCAGCAGGGCCCAGGCCAATGAGCAGTTCTTC	CASRAQANEQFF
-	TRBV7-3	TRBJ2-1	-	TGTGCCAGCAGCTCCAGCCTCAACAATGAGCAGTTCTTC	CASSSSLNNEQFF
-	TRBV2	TRBJ1-5	few	TGTGCCAGCAGTGAAAGACGAGTTAACAATCAGCCCCAGCATTTT	CASSERRVNNQPQHF
TRBD1	TRBV28	TRBJ1-4	-	TGTGCCAGCGCCCCTCTGGGACAGGGGAGTGAAAAACTGTTTTTT	CASAPLGQGSEKLFF
TRBD2	TRBV2	TRBJ2-2	-	TGTGCCAGCAGTGAGCCTAGCGGATACACCGGGGAGCTGTTTTTT	CASSEPSGYTGELFF
-	TRBV7-9	TRBJ2-1	-	TGTGCCAGCAGCTTAGAGTTGGGTGAGCAGTTCTTC	CASSLELGEQFF
-	TRBV19	TRBJ2-2	once	TGTGCCAGTACCCCGGGGGGCGGGTGGACCGGGGAGCTGTTTTTT	CASTPGGGWTGELFF
-	TRBV2	TRBJ1-5	few	TGTGCCAGCAGGCGGGGAATAGGCCAGCCCCAGCATTTT	CASRRGIGQPQHF
-	TRBV9	TRBJ2-3	-	TGTGCCAGCAGCGTAGGCAGGGGCGCGAGCCCAGATACGCAGTATTTT	CASSVGRGASPDTQYF
-	TRBV2	TRBJ2-7	few	TGTGCCAGCAGCCCTTCTGACGGGCTCTACGAGCAGTACTTC	CASSPSDGLYEQYF
-	TRBV25-1	TRBJ2-5	-	TGTGCCAGCAGTGACCTGGGGGACGCCAACCAAGAGACCCAGTACTTC	CASSDLGDANQETQYF
TRBD1	TRBV27	TRBJ2-7	few	TGTGCCAGCAGTCTCCGACAGGGGCTAGCCTACGAGCAGTACTTC	CASSLRQGLAYEQYF
TRBD2	TRBV10-2	TRBJ2-5	-	TGCGCCAGCAGTGACGGGAGGGCCTTGGGAGAGACCCAGTACTTC	CASSDGRALGETQYF
TRBD1	TRBV11-1	TRBJ2-1	-	TGTGCCAGCAGTTTGGGTGGGACAGCGTTCTTC	CASSLGGTAFF
TRBD2	TRBV10-1	TRBJ2-3	-	TGCGCCAGCAGTGGATCCGGGACTAGCGGGCTCACAGATACGCAGTATTTT	CASSGSGTSGLTDTQYF
-	TRBV2	TRBJ1-4	-	TGTGCCAGCGCCCTGAGCAGGAGCCGAGATGAAAAACTGTTTTTT	CASALSRSRDEKLFF
-	TRBV7-3	TRBJ2-4	few	TGTGCCAGCAGCTTAGGTACAGGGCGAGGGAACATTCAGTACTTC	CASSLGTGRGNIQYF
-	TRBV11-3	TRBJ2-2	-	TGTGCCAGCAGCTTAGTTCTCAACACCGGGGAGCTGTTTTTT	CASSLVLNTGELFF
TRBD2	TRBV7-3	TRBJ2-2	-	TGTGCCAGCAGCTTAGCGGGGGCGAACACCGGGGAGCTGTTTTTT	CASSLAGANTGELFF
-	TRBV7-2	TRBJ1-1	-	TGTGCCAGCAGCTTCATGCCGAACACTGAAGCTTTCTTT	CASSFMPNTEAFF
-	TRBV21-1	TRBJ2-7	-	TGTGCCAGCAGCAAAACGACTAGCGGGAGGGTAGGATTTCACTACGAGCAGTACTTC	CASSKTTSGRVGFHYEQYF
TRBD1	TRBV7-2	TRBJ1-2	-	TGTGCCAGCAGCTCCACAGGGGCCCTGACGCGCTATGGCTACACCTTC	CASSSTGALTRYGYTF
-	TRBV28	TRBJ1-1	few	TGTGCCAGCAGTTCTCCAGGGGTAAACGCTGAAGCTTTCTTT	CASSSPGVNAEAFF